This T cell receptor beta chain was retrieved from a study of cytomegalovirus exposure and HLA in healthy donors. With respect to this clone: The antigen is not known.

The PCR was carried out with 60 Vbeta primers and 13 Jbeta primers. Profiling relied on immunoSEQ multiplex PCR, and the TCRdb table lists in-frame clones only, not all of them. The table includes around 140,000 clones, about 75% detected once. Notes on the study in general: The study flagged around 160 TCR beta chains as cytomegalovirus-associated. Common viral pathogens seemed to be connected with several of the most significant clusters, according to a later analysis.

V shed 5 bases and J 2 bases; nucleotides not matched to a gene: 8. This CDR3 is built from 15 residues. Germline V gene sequence: CDR1 SEHNR, CDR2 FQNEAQ (reference sequence). Material for sequencing was PBMCs. The V and J genes are TRBV7-9 and TRBJ1-2; 7 bases agree with TRBD1. The clonotype comes from a woman aged 40 to 50 in good health and CMV-seronegative. The CDR3 DNA follows: TGTGCCAGCAGCAAGGAGGGACAGCAAAACTATGGCTACACCTTC. Encoded protein: CASSKEGQQNYGYTF.